The rows below give T cell receptor beta chains drawn from one sample of a study of immune characteristics of hereditary and idiopathic chronic pancreatitis. TCRdb's copy holds only in-frame clones and misses some; the assay was immunoSEQ multiplex PCR. This repertoire shows almost 9,500 clones, around 75% found once; its top ten account for 13% to 15%. The sample comprised pancreas tissue with idiopathic chronic pancreatitis. The receptors derive from a human donor with chronic pancreatitis. CDR3s include the opening cysteine and the closing phenylalanine or tryptophan. The D gene is left open where the match is weak. Clone sizes are given selectively: once, few, many, or a class where the clone is expanded.

J gene: TRBJ1-3
D gene: .
V gene: TRBV3-1/TRBV3-2
clone size: .
CDR3 DNA: TGTGCCAGCAGCTGCTGGAATCCCATTTACACACGAAACACCATATATTTT
CDR3 protein: CASSCWNPIYTRNTIYF

J gene: TRBJ1-1
D gene: .
V gene: TRBV7-9
clone size: .
CDR3 DNA: TGTGCCAGCAGCTTACTAGCAGGGTCGGCCACTGAAGCTTTCTTT
CDR3 protein: CASSLLAGSATEAFF

J gene: TRBJ2-3
D gene: TRBD1
V gene: TRBV5-1
clone size: .
CDR3 DNA: TGCGCCAGCAGCATAATACCCGGGACAGGGCCAGATACGCAGTATTTT
CDR3 protein: CASSIIPGTGPDTQYF

J gene: TRBJ1-3
D gene: .
V gene: TRBV19
clone size: .
CDR3 DNA: TGTGCCAGTAGTGGTACCCGGGGGAGCTCTGGAAACACCATATATTTT
CDR3 protein: CASSGTRGSSGNTIYF

J gene: TRBJ1-4
D gene: .
V gene: TRBV5-1
clone size: .
CDR3 DNA: TGCGCCAGCAGCTTGGCTCATAATGAAAAACTGTTTTTT
CDR3 protein: CASSLAHNEKLFF

J gene: TRBJ1-5
D gene: .
V gene: TRBV19
clone size: .
CDR3 DNA: TGTGCCAGTAGTAATCAGGGCGGTAATCAGCCCCAGCATTTT
CDR3 protein: CASSNQGGNQPQHF

J gene: TRBJ2-5
D gene: TRBD2
V gene: TRBV2
clone size: .
CDR3 DNA: TGTGCCAGCAGTCCAAGACTAGCGGGGGAGGAGACCCAGTACTTC
CDR3 protein: CASSPRLAGEETQYF

J gene: TRBJ2-1
D gene: TRBD1
V gene: TRBV7-8
clone size: .
CDR3 DNA: TGTGCCAGCAGCTCGCGGGACAGGGGGACCAATGAGCAGTTCTTC
CDR3 protein: CASSSRDRGTNEQFF

J gene: TRBJ2-2
D gene: TRBD1
V gene: TRBV7-9
clone size: .
CDR3 DNA: TGTGCCAGCAGCTGGACAGGGACTGAGGAGCTGTTTTTT
CDR3 protein: CASSWTGTEELFF

J gene: TRBJ1-1
D gene: .
V gene: TRBV19
clone size: .
CDR3 DNA: TGTGCCAGTAGCGACTGGGGGTCTGAAGCTTTCTTT
CDR3 protein: CASSDWGSEAFF

J gene: TRBJ1-1
D gene: .
V gene: TRBV28
clone size: .
CDR3 DNA: TGTGCCAGCAGTACAGGAGTTGCGAACACTGAAGCTTTCTTT
CDR3 protein: CASSTGVANTEAFF

J gene: TRBJ1-1
D gene: .
V gene: TRBV10-3
clone size: .
CDR3 DNA: TGTGCCATCAGTAGAGGAAGGGGGAGAGGGACTGAAGCTTTCTTT
CDR3 protein: CAISRGRGRGTEAFF

J gene: TRBJ2-5
D gene: .
V gene: TRBV4-2
clone size: .
CDR3 DNA: TGTGCCAGCTCTCAAGGGGGGGCTTATGGGTCAGAGACCCAGTACTTC
CDR3 protein: CASSQGGAYGSETQYF

J gene: TRBJ2-3
D gene: .
V gene: TRBV5-8
clone size: .
CDR3 DNA: TGTGCCAGCAGCTACATCTCCGGGTCCATGAGCACAGATACGCAGTATTTT
CDR3 protein: CASSYISGSMSTDTQYF

J gene: TRBJ2-7
D gene: .
V gene: TRBV4-1
clone size: once
CDR3 DNA: TGCGCCAGCAGCCCCTCACCGGCCTACGAGCAGTACTTC
CDR3 protein: CASSPSPAYEQYF

J gene: TRBJ1-5
D gene: .
V gene: TRBV19
clone size: few
CDR3 DNA: TGTGCCAGTAGTAATCGTAAGGGGGGCAGTAGCAATCAGCCCCAGCATTTT
CDR3 protein: CASSNRKGGSSNQPQHF

J gene: TRBJ2-2
D gene: .
V gene: TRBV2
clone size: large
CDR3 DNA: TGTGCCAGCAGTGGAACCCATACCCGCCGGACCGGGGAGCTGTTTTTT
CDR3 protein: CASSGTHTRRTGELFF

J gene: TRBJ2-5
D gene: TRBD2
V gene: TRBV6-1
clone size: few
CDR3 DNA: TGTGCCAGCAGTGAGACTAGCGGGGGGGCCGAGACCCAGTACTTC
CDR3 protein: CASSETSGGAETQYF

J gene: TRBJ2-5
D gene: TRBD2
V gene: TRBV7-9
clone size: .
CDR3 DNA: TGTGCCAGCAGCCCCGGACTAGTTAGTGAGACCCAGTACTTC
CDR3 protein: CASSPGLVSETQYF

J gene: TRBJ2-3
D gene: .
V gene: TRBV5-6
clone size: .
CDR3 DNA: TGTGCCAGCGGACACACAGATACGCAGTATTTT
CDR3 protein: CASGHTDTQYF

J gene: TRBJ1-2
D gene: TRBD1
V gene: TRBV6-5
clone size: .
CDR3 DNA: TGTGCCATTAGGGACAGCCCGAATGGCTACACCTTC
CDR3 protein: CAIRDSPNGYTF

J gene: TRBJ2-3
D gene: .
V gene: TRBV3-1/TRBV3-2
clone size: .
CDR3 DNA: TGTGCCAGCAGCCAGGCACAGCAGATTAGCACAGATACGCAGTATTTT
CDR3 protein: CASSQAQQISTDTQYF

J gene: TRBJ2-2
D gene: TRBD2
V gene: TRBV7-2
clone size: .
CDR3 DNA: TGTGCCAGCAGCTTAGGGGCGGGGGGAACCGGGGAGCTGTTTTTT
CDR3 protein: CASSLGAGGTGELFF

J gene: TRBJ2-2
D gene: TRBD1
V gene: TRBV5-1
clone size: once
CDR3 DNA: TGCGCCAGCAGCTGGGGACAGTCGAACACCGGGGAGCTGTTTTTT
CDR3 protein: CASSWGQSNTGELFF

J gene: TRBJ2-3
D gene: TRBD2
V gene: TRBV4-3
clone size: .
CDR3 DNA: TGCGCCAGCAGCCATGCGAGACAACCGGGACTACCGACCACAGATACGCAGTATTTT
CDR3 protein: CASSHARQPGLPTTDTQYF

J gene: TRBJ2-3
D gene: TRBD1
V gene: TRBV5-5
clone size: .
CDR3 DNA: TGTGCCAGCATCTACAGGGGGGTCCTCAGCACAGATACGCAGTATTTT
CDR3 protein: CASIYRGVLSTDTQYF

J gene: TRBJ1-3
D gene: TRBD1
V gene: TRBV18
clone size: .
CDR3 DNA: TGTGCCAGCTCACCACCGGGGAGACAGGGGGCCTTTGGAAACACCATATATTTT
CDR3 protein: CASSPPGRQGAFGNTIYF

J gene: TRBJ2-3
D gene: .
V gene: TRBV2
clone size: .
CDR3 DNA: TGTGCCAGCAGTGGGAGAACATCGGGGGCCGAGGATACGCAGTATTTT
CDR3 protein: CASSGRTSGAEDTQYF

J gene: TRBJ1-5
D gene: .
V gene: TRBV6-5
clone size: .
CDR3 DNA: TGTGCCAGCAGTTACAGTTTGGGGAGCAATCAGCCCCAGCATTTT
CDR3 protein: CASSYSLGSNQPQHF

J gene: TRBJ1-2
D gene: .
V gene: TRBV6-2/TRBV6-3
clone size: once
CDR3 DNA: TGTGCCAGCAGTTACCCAGGTTCCAATGGCTACACCTTC
CDR3 protein: CASSYPGSNGYTF

J gene: TRBJ1-6
D gene: .
V gene: TRBV28
clone size: .
CDR3 DNA: TGTGCCAGCACCGCCCAGGGCGCGGGAGGGGAATCACCCCTCCACTTT
CDR3 protein: CASTAQGAGGESPLHF

J gene: TRBJ2-5
D gene: .
V gene: TRBV10-3
clone size: .
CDR3 DNA: TGTGCCATCAGTGAGGGGATTACACCCCCCCAAGAGACCCAGTACTTC
CDR3 protein: CAISEGITPPQETQYF

J gene: TRBJ2-3
D gene: TRBD1
V gene: TRBV18
clone size: .
CDR3 DNA: TGTGCCAGCTCACCCCCGGGACAGGGGGCAGATACGCAGTATTTT
CDR3 protein: CASSPPGQGADTQYF

J gene: TRBJ1-5
D gene: .
V gene: TRBV6-5
clone size: .
CDR3 DNA: TGTGCCAGCAGTCGGACAGCTAGCAATCAGCCCCAGCATTTT
CDR3 protein: CASSRTASNQPQHF

J gene: TRBJ1-1
D gene: .
V gene: TRBV19
clone size: .
CDR3 DNA: TGTGCCAGTAGTGACCCACAGGGAGTAACTGAAGCTTTCTTT
CDR3 protein: CASSDPQGVTEAFF

J gene: TRBJ1-2
D gene: .
V gene: TRBV18
clone size: .
CDR3 DNA: TGTGCCAGCTCACCACGGAAGGGGATGGAAGGCTACACCTTC
CDR3 protein: CASSPRKGMEGYTF

J gene: TRBJ2-5
D gene: .
V gene: TRBV4-1
clone size: .
CDR3 DNA: TGCGCCAGCAGCCAAGATATCGGTGCGGGAGAGACCCAGTACTTC
CDR3 protein: CASSQDIGAGETQYF

J gene: TRBJ2-5
D gene: TRBD2
V gene: TRBV6-5
clone size: .
CDR3 DNA: TGTGCCAGCAGTCCGCCCACTAGCGGGGGGAAGACCCAGTACTTC
CDR3 protein: CASSPPTSGGKTQYF

J gene: TRBJ1-2
D gene: .
V gene: TRBV10-3
clone size: .
CDR3 DNA: TGTGCCATCAGTGAGTCTGATTATAGAAGAGTAAGTGGCTACACCTTC
CDR3 protein: CAISESDYRRVSGYTF

J gene: TRBJ2-3
D gene: .
V gene: TRBV10-1
clone size: .
CDR3 DNA: TGCGCCAGCAGTGAGTCGACGACAGATACGCAGTATTTT
CDR3 protein: CASSESTTDTQYF

J gene: TRBJ1-1
D gene: TRBD1
V gene: TRBV5-1
clone size: .
CDR3 DNA: TGCGCCAGCGTACCCGGGACAGGGTTTTTCAGCACTGAAGCTTTCTTT
CDR3 protein: CASVPGTGFFSTEAFF

J gene: TRBJ1-1
D gene: TRBD1
V gene: TRBV7-9
clone size: .
CDR3 DNA: TGTGCCAGCAGCCAAGGGACAGGGGGAACTGAAGCTTTCTTT
CDR3 protein: CASSQGTGGTEAFF

J gene: TRBJ1-1
D gene: .
V gene: TRBV24-1
clone size: .
CDR3 DNA: TGTGCCACCAGTGATACTACAGGGATACCATGGGCTTTCTTT
CDR3 protein: CATSDTTGIPWAFF

J gene: TRBJ1-2
D gene: .
V gene: TRBV5-1
clone size: .
CDR3 DNA: TGCGCCAGCAGCCTCCTACCGGGAGCCCTTTCTAACTATGGCTACACCTTC
CDR3 protein: CASSLLPGALSNYGYTF

J gene: TRBJ2-1
D gene: TRBD1
V gene: TRBV27
clone size: .
CDR3 DNA: TGTGCCACCTGCCGGGACAGGGGGCATCATGAGCAGTTCTTC
CDR3 protein: CATCRDRGHHEQFF

J gene: TRBJ1-6
D gene: .
V gene: TRBV7-6
clone size: .
CDR3 DNA: TGTGCCAGCGAGGGACGGCCGGGTTCACCCCTCCACTTT
CDR3 protein: CASEGRPGSPLHF

J gene: TRBJ2-2
D gene: .
V gene: TRBV25-1
clone size: once
CDR3 DNA: TGTGCCAGCAGTGAAACGCCGAGACAGGGAGGAACCGGGGAGCTGTTTTTT
CDR3 protein: CASSETPRQGGTGELFF

J gene: TRBJ2-2
D gene: TRBD1
V gene: TRBV6-5
clone size: few
CDR3 DNA: TGTGCCAGCTCGCCTGACAGGGGATGGGCCGGGGAGCTGTTTTTT
CDR3 protein: CASSPDRGWAGELFF

J gene: TRBJ1-2
D gene: .
V gene: TRBV4-1
clone size: .
CDR3 DNA: TGCGCCAGCAGCCAAGATTCAGCCACTAACTATGGCTACACCTTC
CDR3 protein: CASSQDSATNYGYTF

J gene: TRBJ1-1
D gene: TRBD1
V gene: TRBV19
clone size: .
CDR3 DNA: TGTGCCAGTAGTCCCAGGACAGGGTTGAACACTGAAGCTTTCTTT
CDR3 protein: CASSPRTGLNTEAFF

J gene: TRBJ2-3
D gene: .
V gene: TRBV24-1
clone size: .
CDR3 DNA: TGTGCCACCAGTGATTATACTGGAACCGCAGATACGCAGTATTTT
CDR3 protein: CATSDYTGTADTQYF

J gene: TRBJ2-1
D gene: TRBD2
V gene: TRBV5-1
clone size: .
CDR3 DNA: TGCGCCAGCAGCTCGAACGTCGGGGGGGCCAATGAGCAGTTCTTC
CDR3 protein: CASSSNVGGANEQFF

J gene: TRBJ2-6
D gene: .
V gene: TRBV28
clone size: .
CDR3 DNA: TGTGCCAGCAGTCCGAGCGGGTCTGGGGCCAACGTCCTGACTTTC
CDR3 protein: CASSPSGSGANVLTF

J gene: TRBJ2-2
D gene: TRBD2
V gene: TRBV10-3
clone size: .
CDR3 DNA: TGTGCCATCAGGCGAGGACTAGCGGGTTACACCGGGGAGCTGTTTTTT
CDR3 protein: CAIRRGLAGYTGELFF